This entry describes one T cell receptor (beta chain). Its antigen remains unidentified. The data stem from a study of cytomegalovirus exposure and HLA in healthy donors. At the level of the study: A subsequent analysis reported that the roughly 120 validation repertoires were produced on the same platform that had also been used for the approximately 710 first-cohort repertoires.

Only in-frame clones appear in the TCRdb table, and some are missing; sequencing was by immunoSEQ multiplex PCR. The sample has about 200,000 clones; around 88% are singletons. The CDR3 length is 16 residues. The germline CDR1 and CDR2 sequences are SGHRS and YFSETQ. Germline trimming cut 4 bases from V and 5 bases from J; bases unmatched to any gene: 12. Overall study findings and caveats: As confirmed in vitro, a few CMV-associated chains were specific for CMV antigens. The study listed 164 cytomegalovirus-associated TCR beta chains.

The specimen was PBMCs. This TCR derives from a woman under 30 in good health and CMV-seronegative. The chain links TRBV5-1 to TRBJ2-5; 9 bases fit TRBD1. CDR3 sequence reads: CASSQTGGAPWETQYF. CDR3 DNA sequence: TGCGCCAGCAGCCAAACAGGGGGCGCCCCTTGGGAGACCCAGTACTTC. Based on the CDR3 plus reference TRBV5-1 and TRBJ2-5, the full variable domain is KAGVTQTPRYLIKTRGQQVTLSCSPISGHRSVSWYQQTPGQGLQFLFEYFSETQRNKGNFPGRFSGRQFSNSRSEMNVSTLELGDSALYLCASSQTGGAPWETQYFGPGTRLLVL.